This is a list of T cell receptor beta chains from one sample in a study of blood T cell repertoires in COVID-19. Profiled with immunoSEQ multiplex PCR; TCRdb holds only in-frame clones, not every one. The sample includes about 180,000 clones, more than 70% of them seen just once. Sequenced material: PBMCs or T cells enriched from blood (not recorded which). The source is a woman younger than 45 who had recovered from COVID-19. The CDR3 runs from the conserved cysteine through the conserved F or W. A D gene is named only where the DNA matches it firmly. Rows may omit the clone size; those that give it use once, few, many or a size class.

J: TRBJ1-2
D: .
size: .
V: TRBV2
DNA: TGTGCCAGCAGTGATCCCCTCGGGCAGGGTGACTATGGCTACACCTTC
CDR3: CASSDPLGQGDYGYTF

J: TRBJ1-2
D: .
size: .
V: TRBV7-6
DNA: TGTGCCAGCAGCTTAATCGGGGGGCTAGAAGGCTACACCTTC
CDR3: CASSLIGGLEGYTF

J: TRBJ1-2
D: TRBD1
size: .
V: TRBV27
DNA: TGTGCCAGCAGTTCATCACAGGGGGCAACGAATGGCTACACCTTC
CDR3: CASSSSQGATNGYTF

J: TRBJ2-4
D: TRBD1
size: .
V: TRBV4-1
DNA: TGCGCCAGCAGCCAAGGTGACAGGGAAGCCAAAAACATTCAGTACTTC
CDR3: CASSQGDREAKNIQYF

J: TRBJ2-7
D: TRBD2
size: .
V: TRBV19
DNA: TGTGCCAGTAGTATGGGTAGCGGGAGCATCTCTTCCTACGAGCAGTACTTC
CDR3: CASSMGSGSISSYEQYF

J: TRBJ2-1
D: .
size: few
V: TRBV21-1
DNA: TGTGCCAGGGACAGCCTCAATGAGCAGTTCTTC
CDR3: CARDSLNEQFF

J: TRBJ2-1
D: TRBD2
size: .
V: TRBV28
DNA: TGTGCCAGCAGTACCAAGTCTAGCGGGAGCACTGGTGAGCAGTTCTTC
CDR3: CASSTKSSGSTGEQFF

J: TRBJ1-1
D: .
size: .
V: TRBV7-9
DNA: TGTGCCAGCAGCCTCAGGTCGGAAGCTTTCTTT
CDR3: CASSLRSEAFF

J: TRBJ2-1
D: TRBD2
size: .
V: TRBV7-6
DNA: TGTGCCAGCAGCTTAGAGTTTTTGGGAACTAGCGGGAATGTTGATGAGCAGTTCTTC
CDR3: CASSLEFLGTSGNVDEQFF

J: TRBJ2-7
D: .
size: .
V: TRBV19
DNA: TGTGCCAGTAGTATAAGCCTACCCTACGAGCAGTACTTC
CDR3: CASSISLPYEQYF

J: TRBJ2-7
D: .
size: .
V: TRBV20-1
DNA: TGCAGTGCTAGTTCTCGGAGCTCCTACGAGCAGTACTTC
CDR3: CSASSRSSYEQYF

J: TRBJ2-7
D: TRBD2
size: .
V: TRBV4-2
DNA: TGTGCCAGCAGCCAAGAAACGGGAGGGCACTACGAGCAGTACTTC
CDR3: CASSQETGGHYEQYF

J: TRBJ1-4
D: .
size: .
V: TRBV5-4
DNA: TGTGCCAGCAGCGATCGGACAGCGGACGATGAAAAACTGTTTTTT
CDR3: CASSDRTADDEKLFF

J: TRBJ2-2
D: .
size: .
V: TRBV5-1
DNA: TGCGCCAGCAGGTTTCGCGGGCCGATGAACACCGGGGAGCTGTTTTTT
CDR3: CASRFRGPMNTGELFF

J: TRBJ1-4
D: TRBD1
size: .
V: TRBV2
DNA: TGTGCCAGCAGATTTGGGGACAGGGAAGGAGAAAAACTGTTTTTT
CDR3: CASRFGDREGEKLFF

J: TRBJ1-1
D: .
size: once
V: TRBV5-1
DNA: TGCGCCAGCGGGTACTCAGGCGACACTGAAGCTTTCTTT
CDR3: CASGYSGDTEAFF

J: TRBJ2-7
D: TRBD1
size: .
V: TRBV25-1
DNA: TGTGCCAGCAGTGAGAGGGAGGGACAGGGGGGCCTGTACGAGCAGTACTTC
CDR3: CASSEREGQGGLYEQYF

J: TRBJ1-1
D: .
size: .
V: TRBV2
DNA: TGTGCCAGCAAAGACAGGCCCAACACTGAAGCTTTCTTT
CDR3: CASKDRPNTEAFF

J: TRBJ2-1
D: .
size: few
V: TRBV28
DNA: TGTGCCAGCACCGTGCGGGTAGTATCCTACAATGAGCAGTTCTTC
CDR3: CASTVRVVSYNEQFF

J: TRBJ2-1
D: .
size: .
V: TRBV28
DNA: TGTGCCAGCAGTTCCCCCGGGTCCCTCGGCAATGAGCAGTTCTTC
CDR3: CASSSPGSLGNEQFF

J: TRBJ2-7
D: .
size: few
V: TRBV6-2/TRBV6-3
DNA: TGTGCCAGCAGTGGGGGGGACACCTACTCCTACGAGCAGTACTTC
CDR3: CASSGGDTYSYEQYF

J: TRBJ2-5
D: .
size: .
V: TRBV20-1
DNA: TGCAGTGTATCGGACAGAGAGACCCAGTACTTC
CDR3: CSVSDRETQYF

J: TRBJ1-1
D: .
size: few
V: TRBV27
DNA: TGTGCCAGCAGTCGACAGAATATGAACACTGAAGCTTTCTTT
CDR3: CASSRQNMNTEAFF

J: TRBJ2-7
D: TRBD2
size: .
V: TRBV18
DNA: TGTGCCAGCTCACCACCTAACATACAGACTAGCGGCGACTACGAGCAGTACTTC
CDR3: CASSPPNIQTSGDYEQYF

J: TRBJ1-2
D: .
size: .
V: TRBV28
DNA: TGTGCCAGCAGTCCCAGTGAGTTGGGCGGGAACTATGGCTACACCTTC
CDR3: CASSPSELGGNYGYTF

J: TRBJ1-2
D: TRBD1
size: large
V: TRBV5-8
DNA: TGTGCCAGCAGCCTCACGGGACAGGTTAACTATGGCTACACCTTC
CDR3: CASSLTGQVNYGYTF

J: TRBJ2-7
D: TRBD1
size: .
V: TRBV14
DNA: TGTGCCAGCATGGCTATGGGGACAGGTCCTTCTCGGCTGTACTTC
CDR3: CASMAMGTGPSRLYF

J: TRBJ2-7
D: TRBD2
size: .
V: TRBV3-1/TRBV3-2
DNA: TGTGCCAGCAGCTACTCGGGACTAGCGGGCGACGAGCAGTACTTC
CDR3: CASSYSGLAGDEQYF

J: TRBJ2-5
D: TRBD2
size: .
V: TRBV7-2
DNA: TGTGCCAGCAGCTTAGCCGCGGGAGGCGGAAAAGAGACCCAGTACTTC
CDR3: CASSLAAGGGKETQYF

J: TRBJ2-5
D: .
size: .
V: TRBV3-1/TRBV3-2
DNA: TGTGCCAGCAGCCCCCCGTGGTTACCGCGTACAGAGACCCAGTACTTC
CDR3: CASSPPWLPRTETQYF

J: TRBJ2-7
D: TRBD2
size: .
V: TRBV4-1
DNA: TGCGCCAGCAGCCACCCAGTAGCGGGAGGCTCCTACGAGCAGTACTTC
CDR3: CASSHPVAGGSYEQYF

J: TRBJ2-7
D: TRBD1
size: .
V: TRBV6-1
DNA: TGTGCCAGCAGTGAAAAAGGGACAGGGGGAGTGCAGCAGTACTTC
CDR3: CASSEKGTGGVQQYF

J: TRBJ1-5
D: .
size: .
V: TRBV28
DNA: TGTGCCAGCAGTTATGGCTTTCGGGGGGCAGGGACATTCAGCAATCAGCCCCAGCATTTT
CDR3: CASSYGFRGAGTFSNQPQHF

J: TRBJ2-1
D: TRBD2
size: once
V: TRBV2
DNA: TGTGCCAGCAGGACTAGCGGGAGTGAAGGGAATGAGCAGTTCTTC
CDR3: CASRTSGSEGNEQFF

J: TRBJ2-1
D: TRBD2
size: .
V: TRBV6-1
DNA: TGTGCCAGCAGTGAAATACTAGCGGGAGGGGGGCTTTACAATGAGCAGTTCTTC
CDR3: CASSEILAGGGLYNEQFF

J: TRBJ2-3
D: .
size: once
V: TRBV14
DNA: TGTGCCAGCAGCTCTACTAGCAGTCGAGATACGCAGTATTTT
CDR3: CASSSTSSRDTQYF

J: TRBJ1-1
D: .
size: .
V: TRBV7-2
DNA: TGTGCCAGCAGCTTCCAGGGAAGTAACACTGAAGCTTTCTTT
CDR3: CASSFQGSNTEAFF

J: TRBJ2-7
D: TRBD1
size: .
V: TRBV18
DNA: TGTGCCAGCTCACCACGGACAGGGGACTACGAGCAGTACTTC
CDR3: CASSPRTGDYEQYF

J: TRBJ1-1
D: TRBD1
size: .
V: TRBV29-1
DNA: TGCAGCGTCCTCCACAGTGACAGGGGAGAAGCTTTCTTT
CDR3: CSVLHSDRGEAFF

J: TRBJ1-2
D: .
size: .
V: TRBV7-4
DNA: TGTGCCAGCAGCCCCCGTTTGGGTCAGGTGCCCTACTATGGCTACACCTTC
CDR3: CASSPRLGQVPYYGYTF

J: TRBJ2-5
D: .
size: .
V: TRBV4-1
DNA: TGCGCCAGCAGCCAAGCATACAGGCAAGAGACCCAGTACTTC
CDR3: CASSQAYRQETQYF

J: TRBJ2-5
D: .
size: .
V: TRBV30
DNA: TGTGCCTGGAGTGTAACTCGGGGAGAGACCCAGTACTTC
CDR3: CAWSVTRGETQYF

J: TRBJ1-2
D: .
size: few
V: TRBV19
DNA: TGTGCCAGTAGTATAGTAGGAGGGCGCGACTATGGCTACACCTTC
CDR3: CASSIVGGRDYGYTF

J: TRBJ2-7
D: TRBD1
size: once
V: TRBV27
DNA: TGTGCCAGCAGCTCCCCCCTCAGGACAGGGATGAACTCCTACGAGCAGTACTTC
CDR3: CASSSPLRTGMNSYEQYF

J: TRBJ1-4
D: .
size: .
V: TRBV16
DNA: TGTGCCAGCAGCCTTCGACAGACAACTAATGAAAAACTGTTTTTT
CDR3: CASSLRQTTNEKLFF

J: TRBJ2-3
D: TRBD1
size: .
V: TRBV4-1
DNA: TGCGCCAGCAGCCGTACAGGGGGACCCACAGATACGCAGTATTTT
CDR3: CASSRTGGPTDTQYF

J: TRBJ2-3
D: TRBD1
size: .
V: TRBV24-1
DNA: TGTGCCACCAGTGGGACAGGGGATACAGATACGCAGTATTTT
CDR3: CATSGTGDTDTQYF

J: TRBJ2-3
D: TRBD1
size: .
V: TRBV11-2
DNA: TGTGCCAGCAGCTTAGCAGGGGGCGGAGATACGCAGTATTTT
CDR3: CASSLAGGGDTQYF